Reported below is one T cell receptor beta chain. This clonotype showed up just a few times. The specificity of this receptor is unknown. Nothing much larger sits one base from this clone, and base qualities are not available. Libraries were constructed by 5' RACE. Sequencing relied on an Illumina HiSeq 2000. Template switching introduced a universal primer binding site; the final cDNA contained a unique molecular identifier, enabling accurate counting of TCR cDNA molecules. Specific primers in the conserved constant-segment region were used to synthesize first-strand cDNA for TCR alpha and beta chains. To control for contamination, every cDNA library carried two barcodes: a SMART-Mk sample barcode plus Illumina barcodes. Two successive PCR steps introduced TruSeq adapter sequences along with Illumina sample barcodes. TCR alpha and beta cDNA libraries were sequenced on the Illumina HiSeq platform with custom primers. Under the source paper's analysis protocol: MiGEC processed the raw reads to extract unique molecular identifiers, while MiXCR was used to determine the CDR3 positions. Recombination models were inferred per individual with the repgenHMM and IGoR tools using an EM algorithm. Shared clonotype analysis was performed with the tcR package in R, normalizing sharing by the product of cloneset sizes. To study raw recombination without the effects of thymic and clonal selection, out-of-frame nonproductive sequences were analyzed. TCRdb redid the processing of the public reads, applying fastp at Q25 and MiXCR, and retained in-frame beta chains. Rows are unified per CDR3 protein, each entry keeping the most common DNA and genes. TCRdb, rather than the study authors, made the V and J calls. Counted in this sample were 200,000 to 250,000 distinct CDR3 sequences; approximately 11% of them appeared once. The ten top clones hold 3.5% to 5% of the sample.

The data derive from a study of identical twins (dated by TCRdb to between 2015 and 2016). With regard to the full study: TCR alpha and beta repertoires from monozygotic twins, unrelated adults of various ages and cord blood were deep-sequenced to test whether fetal clonotypes persist. Replicate twin experiments were performed at different times using different library preparation protocols to rule out contamination.

Every donor was a healthy Caucasian. The twin cohort consisted of three pairs of female monozygotic twins, all aged roughly 18 to 30 years. Using Miltenyi CD45RO+ enrichment and human naive T-cell isolation kits, memory (CD45RO+) and naive T cells were isolated from PBMC. Beyond this particular receptor, the publication reports: The excess sharing between twins in beta out-of-frame sequences was weaker because fewer shared sequences reduced the signal-to-noise ratio. Invariant T cells such as MAIT and iNKT could partly confound zero-insertion analyses, although diverse VJ usage argued against such confounding for most clonotypes. Compared with coincidental sharing between unrelated individuals, out-of-frame TCR alpha sequences shared between twins had an excess of sequences with low generation probability. Fewer insertions were carried by abundant cord blood beta clonotypes; a weaker similar trend was observed in young adult naive repertoires, while no such trend was observed in memory repertoires. Because the same donors could not be followed over many years, conclusions were based on cross-sectional statistical analysis. Recombination models systematically underestimated out-of-frame TCR alpha sharing in monozygotic twins but agreed with sharing between unrelated individuals.

This sample also appeared in a second study, on yellow fever vaccine responses in identical twins. That second publication adds: The T cell response to vaccination in identical twins was reported by the authors to appear partly convergent and partly personalized. The study precisely tracked vaccine-responding T cell clones in identical twins.

Sequencing was performed on memory (CD45RO+) T cells sorted from blood. The sample's cell subset or site label, in plain terms: CD45RO+ enriched T cells. The TCR was taken from a woman under 30 in good health.

The DNA sequence is TGCGCCAGCAGCGACCCCGGGGTGGCTTTCTTT. Translated, this is CASSDPGVAFF. The chain is made from TRBV5-1 and TRBJ1-1, with no confidently assigned D gene. Including cysteine and phenylalanine, the CDR3 has 11 amino acids. The retained sequence is limited to the CDR3, 33 bases, with the frame set at the first base. CDR1 is given as SGHRS and CDR2 as YFSETQ, both from the germline V gene. V loses 4 bases, J loses 11 bases, and the germline ends lie 12 bases apart. Joined to the reference TRBV5-1 and TRBJ1-1 proteins, this CDR3 gives the full variable domain: KAGVTQTPRYLIKTRGQQVTLSCSPISGHRSVSWYQQTPGQGLQFLFEYFSETQRNKGNFPGRFSGRQFSNSRSEMNVSTLELGDSALYLCASSDPGVAFFGQGTRLTVV.